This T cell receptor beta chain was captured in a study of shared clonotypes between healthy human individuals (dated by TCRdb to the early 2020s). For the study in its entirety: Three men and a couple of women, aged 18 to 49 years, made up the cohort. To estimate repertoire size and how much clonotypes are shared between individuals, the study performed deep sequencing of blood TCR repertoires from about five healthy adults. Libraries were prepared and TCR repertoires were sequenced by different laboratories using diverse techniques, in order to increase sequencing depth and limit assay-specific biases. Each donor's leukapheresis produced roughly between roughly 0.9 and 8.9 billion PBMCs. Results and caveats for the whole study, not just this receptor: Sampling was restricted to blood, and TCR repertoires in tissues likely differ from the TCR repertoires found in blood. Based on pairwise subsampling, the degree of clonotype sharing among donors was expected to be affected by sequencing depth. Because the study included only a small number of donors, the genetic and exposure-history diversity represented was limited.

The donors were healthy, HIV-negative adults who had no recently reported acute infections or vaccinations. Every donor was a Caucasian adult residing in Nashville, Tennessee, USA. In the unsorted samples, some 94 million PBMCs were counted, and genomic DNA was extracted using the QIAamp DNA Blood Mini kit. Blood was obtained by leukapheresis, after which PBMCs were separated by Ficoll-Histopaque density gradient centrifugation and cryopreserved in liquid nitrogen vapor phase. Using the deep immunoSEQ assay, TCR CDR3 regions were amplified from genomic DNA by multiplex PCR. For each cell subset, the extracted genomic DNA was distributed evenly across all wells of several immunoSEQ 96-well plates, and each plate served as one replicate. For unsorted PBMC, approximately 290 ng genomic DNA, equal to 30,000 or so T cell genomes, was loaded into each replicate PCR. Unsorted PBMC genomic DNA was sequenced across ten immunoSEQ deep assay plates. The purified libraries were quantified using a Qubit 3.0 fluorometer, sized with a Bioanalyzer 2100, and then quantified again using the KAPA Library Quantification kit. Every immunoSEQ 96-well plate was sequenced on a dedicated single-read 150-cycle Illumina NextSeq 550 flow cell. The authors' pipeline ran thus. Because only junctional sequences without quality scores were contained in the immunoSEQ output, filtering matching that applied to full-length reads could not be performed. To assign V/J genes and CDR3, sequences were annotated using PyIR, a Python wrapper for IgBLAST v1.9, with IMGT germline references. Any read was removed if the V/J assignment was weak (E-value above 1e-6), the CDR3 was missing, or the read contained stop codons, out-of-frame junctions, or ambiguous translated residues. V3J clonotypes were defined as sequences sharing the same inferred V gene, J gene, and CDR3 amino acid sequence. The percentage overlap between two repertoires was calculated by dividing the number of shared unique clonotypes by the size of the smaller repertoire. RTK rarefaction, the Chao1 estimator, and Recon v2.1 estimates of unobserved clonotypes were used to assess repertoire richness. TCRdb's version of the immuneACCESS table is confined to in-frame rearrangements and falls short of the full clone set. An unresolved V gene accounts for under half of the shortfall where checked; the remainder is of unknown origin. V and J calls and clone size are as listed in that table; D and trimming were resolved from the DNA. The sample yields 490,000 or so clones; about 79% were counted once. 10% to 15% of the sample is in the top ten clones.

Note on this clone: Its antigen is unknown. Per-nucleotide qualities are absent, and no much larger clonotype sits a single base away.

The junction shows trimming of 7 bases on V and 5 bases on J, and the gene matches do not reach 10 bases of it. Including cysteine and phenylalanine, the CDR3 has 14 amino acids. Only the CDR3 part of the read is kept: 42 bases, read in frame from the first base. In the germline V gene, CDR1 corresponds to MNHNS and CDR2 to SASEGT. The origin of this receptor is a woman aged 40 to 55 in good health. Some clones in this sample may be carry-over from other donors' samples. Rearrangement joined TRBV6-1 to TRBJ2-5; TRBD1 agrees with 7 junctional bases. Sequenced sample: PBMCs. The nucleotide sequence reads TGTGCCAGCAACAGACAGGGTGGGGCGGAGACCCAGTACTTC. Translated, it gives CASNRQGGAETQYF.